This TCR beta chain was identified in a study of CD8+ T cells in alopecia areata. Study context: Treated patients were given oral tofacitinib, which was dosed at 5 to 10 mg twice daily.

Treatment noted: oral pan-JAK inhibitor, 5-10 mg twice daily. After isolation, RNA underwent reverse transcription to generate cDNA as the sequencing template. Repertoires were generated with immunoSEQ multiplex PCR, while TCRdb's copy carries only in-frame clones and drops some. There are more than 200,000 clones in the sample; more than 55% occur only once, and 0.95% to 1.5% lies in the top ten. Looked up from germline, CDR1 is SGHRS and CDR2 is YFSETQ. With 0 bases removed from V and 6 bases from J, the gap between germline ends came to 15 bases. The CDR3 is 16 residues long. Study-wide results and caveats: Scalp sequencing also captures normal skin's resident alphabeta T cells. Researchers say the link of baseline CD8+ expansion to response remains uncertain, with one nonresponder. Normal scalp showed lower clonality than lesional scalp, especially alopecia totalis/universalis.

A remark on this clone: As yet, its antigen is unknown.

The chain is built from TRBV5-1 and TRBJ2-2; no clear D gene. This clonotype originated in a human donor with alopecia areata. This material consisted of CD4+ T cells sorted from blood, taken at week 44, from a patient treated with tofacitinib. CDR3 protein: CASSLVGVNMPGELFF. In DNA form, the CDR3 reads TGCGCCAGCAGCTTGGTTGGGGTAAACATGCCCGGGGAGCTGTTTTTT.